Below are 12 T cell receptor beta chains sequenced from a single sample in a study of blood T cell repertoires in COVID-19. Method: immunoSEQ multiplex PCR; TCRdb's copy keeps in-frame clones and lacks some. The data show roughly 400,000 clones, with 85% to 90% seen just once and around 1.7% held by the top ten. Specimen: PBMCs or T cells enriched from blood (not recorded which). The receptor set was obtained from a woman under 40 who had recovered from COVID-19.

At least ten counts were recorded for this clone. V usage is TRBV7-2 and J usage is TRBJ1-6; tentative D call: TRBD1 (5 bases). V gave up 6 bases and J gave up 12 bases, with 12 bases separating them. Per the germline V gene, CDR1 is SGHTA and CDR2 is FQGNSA. The CDR3 has 12 amino acids. Written as DNA, the CDR3 is TGTGCCAGCAGTAGGGACTCGGGACCCCTCCACTTT. This translates into CASSRDSGPLHF.

The J gene is TRBJ2-5, the V gene TRBV29-1, with 8 positions matching TRBD1. The CDR3 extends over 15 amino acids. V dropped 3 bases and J dropped 5; count of bases not matched to a gene: 11. Germline lookup yields CDR1 SQVTM and CDR2 ANQGSEA. The CDR3 spells CSVERDRGRMETQYF. CDR3 sequence (DNA): TGCAGCGTTGAGAGAGACAGGGGTAGAATGGAGACCCAGTACTTC.

The chain links TRBV3-1 (or the pseudogene TRBV3-2) to TRBJ2-7; TRBD1 is a possible D gene (6 bases). The CDR3 spans 15 residues. V shed 0 bases and J shed 6 bases, with 15 bases lying between them. From germline, CDR1 is LGHDT and CDR2 YNNKEL (reference sequence). This CDR3 reads CASSQDSRGGSEQYF. CDR3 bases: TGTGCCAGCAGCCAAGATTCCAGGGGTGGTTCCGAGCAGTACTTC.

This clone was recorded a few times. This chain joins TRBV6-5 and TRBJ1-4, with a tentative D call TRBD1 (6 bases). The germline V gene encodes CDR1 MNHEY and CDR2 SVGAGI. The CDR3 runs to 15 residues. The germline V and J ends were trimmed by 5 bases and 0 bases, with 10 bases remaining between them. As DNA, the CDR3 is TGTGCCAGCAGTCAACAGGGATCAACTAATGAAAAACTGTTTTTT. Its translation is CASSQQGSTNEKLFF.

CDR3 region: CASSHHRGRTNTEAFF. The CDR3 DNA reads TGTGCCAGCAGCCATCACAGGGGAAGGACGAACACTGAAGCTTTCTTT. V and J are TRBV6-2 or TRBV6-3 and TRBJ1-1; 7 positions agree with TRBD1. V was pared by 6 bases and J by 1 base, with 11 bases of the junction left unmatched. Looked up from germline, CDR1 is MNHEY and CDR2 is SVGEGT. The CDR3 consists of 16 residues.

The chain combines TRBV9 with TRBJ2-5; D is perhaps TRBD1 (7 bases). V dropped 0 bases and J dropped 2 bases, with 20 bases sitting between them. The CDR3 contains 18 residues. The V gene's germline CDR1 is SGDLS and CDR2 YYNGEE. The CDR3 loop is CASSVDPSPGGLQETQYF. The CDR3 DNA sequence: TGTGCCAGCAGCGTAGATCCCTCGCCAGGGGGGTTGCAAGAGACCCAGTACTTC.

The chain carries TRBV11-3 and TRBJ2-1, with a possible D match to TRBD1 (8 bases). Germline CDR1 reads SGHNT; CDR2 reads YENEEA. V dropped 4 bases and J dropped 5 bases, with 30 bases sitting between them. CDR3 length equals 20 residues. CDR3 sequence reads: CASSSVIWETTQGGHNEQFF. The CDR3 region has the DNA TGTGCCAGCAGCTCCGTTATATGGGAGACCACACAGGGGGGGCACAATGAGCAGTTCTTC.

This chain uses TRBV27 with TRBJ2-2; 10 bases are a match to TRBD2. V was pared by 2 bases and J by 5 bases, with 5 bases of the junction left unmatched. Germline CDR1 reads MNHEY; CDR2 reads SMNVEV (reference sequence). The CDR3 spans 16 residues. The CDR3 nucleotides read TGTGCCAGCAGTTTAAGAGCGGGAGGGCCTACCGGGGAGCTGTTTTTT. Residues: CASSLRAGGPTGELFF.

The V and J genes are TRBV5-4 and TRBJ2-7; TRBD2 is a possible D gene (5 bases). V lost 3 bases, J lost 7 bases, and 8 bases lay in between. This CDR3 comprises 11 residues. CDR1 is SGHNT, CDR2 YYREEE, per germline (reference sequence). CDR3 sequence (DNA): TGTGCCAGCAGCTCCTCGGGAGAGCAGTACTTC. Its protein is CASSSSGEQYF.

This chain uses TRBV7-3 with TRBJ2-2; no clear D. V lost 6 bases and J 2 bases, leaving 13 bases between the germline ends. The CDR3 loop spans 15 amino acids. The germline V gene has CDR1 SGHTA and CDR2 FQGTGA. The CDR3 region is CASRNHQLNTGELFF. CDR3 coding DNA: TGTGCCAGCAGGAACCACCAACTTAACACCGGGGAGCTGTTTTTT.

The chain employs TRBV5-4 and TRBJ1-2; 8 positions agree with TRBD1. After removal of 3 bases from V and 4 bases from J, the junction contained 8 bases not matched to a gene. Germline V gives CDR1 SGHNT, CDR2 YYREEE (reference sequence). The CDR3 is 15 amino acids. The CDR3 sequence is CASSSPGQDRYGYTF. The CDR3 DNA reads as TGTGCCAGCAGCTCCCCGGGACAGGACCGCTATGGCTACACCTTC.

The chain links TRBV11-2 to TRBJ2-1; possible D gene TRBD2, 6 bases. The CDR3 is 15 residues long. V shed 4 bases and J shed 6 bases, with 16 bases lying between them. Germline CDR1 and CDR2: SGHAT and FQNNGV. DNA of the CDR3: TGTGCCAGCAGCTCCCTAGCGCAGAGGGGCAATGAGCAGTTCTTC. Protein sequence: CASSSLAQRGNEQFF.